The 22 T cell receptor beta chains reported below all come from one sample, sequenced in a study of naive and memory T cell subsets. Both TRBC1 and TRBC2 were covered by a beta constant-region primer of two equimolar oligonucleotides. The ligated cDNA underwent four PCR rounds using SP2 and nested alpha and beta constant-region primers. TCRdb fed the UMI-ligation and nested PCR reads into MiXCR, producing one record per CDR3 protein. The data contain some 31,000 distinct CDR3 sequences, less than 20% of them singletons. Sequenced input: effector memory CD4+ T cells from blood. Noted subset: effector memory, CD45RA- CD27-. The receptors shown here come from a human donor in good health.

This clonotype is labeled as large. The rearrangement joins TRBV2 to TRBJ1-5; maybe TRBD1 (5 bases). From germline, CDR1 is SNHLY and CDR2 FYNNEI. The CDR3 totals 13 residues. Trimming left V 7 bases short and J 4 bases short, with 11 bases between. The CDR3 spells CASKGQVNQPQHF. DNA of the CDR3: TGTGCCAGCAAGGGGCAGGTTAATCAGCCCCAGCATTTT.

Many counts were recorded for this clonotype. The genes are TRBV18 and TRBJ1-5; 7 bases match TRBD1. This CDR3 has 16 residues. J gave up 5 bases and V 6 bases, and 13 bases lay outside the gene matches. CDR1 KGHSH and CDR2 LQKENI come from the germline V gene. CDR3 DNA sequence: TGTGCCAGCTCGCCATACCGACAGGGTCAGTATCAGCCCCAGCATTTT. Amino acid sequence: CASSPYRQGQYQPQHF.

This rearrangement joins TRBV28 to TRBJ1-2; no reliable D call. The CDR3 has 13 residues. Per the germline V gene, CDR1 is MDHEN and CDR2 is SYDVKM. V was pared by 5 bases and J by 4 bases, with 11 bases between. The CDR3 spells CASSTGRRYGYTF. In nucleotides, the CDR3 is TGTGCCAGCAGTACGGGGAGGCGCTATGGCTACACCTTC.

This clonotype was seen more than once but under ten times. V usage is TRBV6-5 and J usage is TRBJ1-5; weak D call: TRBD1 (5 bases). Between the trimmed V and J ends, which lost 6 bases and 0 bases, there was a span of 12 bases. CDR3 size: 15 residues. CDR1 and CDR2 (germline): MNHEY, SVGAGI. CDR3 loop: CASSQGLYSNQPQHF. CDR3 DNA: TGTGCCAGCAGCCAGGGCCTTTATAGCAATCAGCCCCAGCATTTT.

This clonotype came up a few times. The J gene is TRBJ2-4, the V gene TRBV9; tentatively, D is TRBD2 (6 bases). The CDR3 totals 15 residues. The V gene lost 3 bases and the J gene lost 3 bases, with 13 bases spanning the gap. Germline lookup yields CDR1 SGDLS and CDR2 YYNGEE. The CDR3 sequence: CASSAGGDLKNIQYF. As DNA, the CDR3 is TGTGCCAGCAGCGCCGGGGGAGACCTCAAAAACATTCAGTACTTC.

The rearrangement uses TRBV7-9 and TRBJ2-3; D is perhaps TRBD2 (5 bases). Trimming removed 1 base at V and 5 bases at J, with 10 bases between. The CDR3 extends over 14 amino acids. CDR1 is SEHNR, CDR2 FQNEAQ, per germline (reference sequence). The CDR3 DNA sequence: TGTGCCAGCAGCTTAGGGTACGCGGGAGATACGCAGTATTTT. Protein product: CASSLGYAGDTQYF. The whole variable domain, remainder taken from reference TRBV7-9 and TRBJ2-3, is DTGVSQNPRHKITKRGQNVTFRCDPISEHNRLYWYRQTLGQGPEFLTYFQNEAQLEKSRLLSDRFSAERPKGSFSTLEIQRTEQGDSAMYLCASSLGYAGDTQYFGPGTRLTVL.

This clonotype has just a few counts. J is TRBJ2-3 and V is TRBV30, with D hard to call. Germline CDR1 reads GTSNPN; CDR2 reads SVGIG (reference sequence). V was cut by 3 bases and J by 0 bases, with 10 bases left in between. The CDR3 covers 14 residues. In DNA, the CDR3 is TGTGCCTGGAGGTTGAGTGAAAGCACAGATACGCAGTATTTT. Protein product: CAWRLSESTDTQYF.

The chain combines TRBV7-8 with TRBJ2-1; D possibly corresponds to TRBD1 (5 bases). The CDR3 sequence is 14 residues long. CDR1 and CDR2 (germline): SGHVS, FQNEAQ. V lost 6 bases, J lost 3 bases, and 12 bases lay in between. CDR3 protein: CASRLDSSYNEQFF. The CDR3 DNA is TGTGCCAGCAGACTCGACAGTAGCTACAATGAGCAGTTCTTC.

By share, this clonotype ranks as medium-sized. V and J are TRBV20-1 and TRBJ2-3, with 7 bases fitting TRBD2. J lost 7 bases, V lost 6 bases, and 4 bases had no gene match. CDR1 is DFQATT and CDR2 is SNEGSKA in the germline V gene (reference sequence). This CDR3 contains 11 residues. The CDR3 sequence: CSATTSNTQYF. The CDR3 bases are TGCAGTGCGACGACTAGCAATACGCAGTATTTT.

In DNA, the CDR3 is TGCGCCAGCAGCTCTACAGGGGACACTGAAGCTTTCTTT. Translation gives CASSSTGDTEAFF. This chain uses TRBV10-1 with TRBJ1-1; the match to TRBD1 covers 7 bases. Trimming took 6 bases from V and 3 from J; bases not matched to a gene: 4. From germline, CDR1 is WNHNN and CDR2 SYGVQD (reference sequence). The CDR3 consists of 13 residues.

The chain links TRBV24-1 to TRBJ2-5; D may be TRBD1 (7 bases). Germline-derived CDR1 and CDR2 are KGHDR and SFDVKD. Trimming shortened V by 5 bases and J by 0 bases, and 15 bases separated the two germline ends. The CDR3 covers 16 residues. As DNA, the CDR3 is TGTGCCACCAGTGTCCCTGGGGGGACAGACCAAGAGACCCAGTACTTC. This encodes CATSVPGGTDQETQYF.

This clonotype was seen more than once but under ten times. The chain couples TRBV5-1 to TRBJ1-6; 8 bases are a match to TRBD1. The germline V gene encodes CDR1 SGHRS and CDR2 YFSETQ. V lost 2 bases and J lost 6; bases outside the gene matches: 1. This CDR3 is built from 14 residues. The CDR3 nucleotides are TGCGCCAGCAGCTTCGGACAGGGTAATTCACCCCTCCACTTT. This gives the protein CASSFGQGNSPLHF.

The chain recombines TRBV30 with TRBJ1-5; D perhaps matches TRBD1 (6 bases). Trimming pared 5 bases from V and 3 bases from J, leaving 11 bases between. Per the germline V gene, CDR1 is GTSNPN and CDR2 is SVGIG (reference sequence). The CDR3 extends over 13 amino acids. The CDR3 nucleotides read TGTGCCTGGGGAGGACAGTACAATCAGCCCCAGCATTTT. It yields the protein CAWGGQYNQPQHF.

In this sample, this clonotype turned up a few times. The chain uses TRBV2 and TRBJ2-5, with 10 bases fitting TRBD1. V dropped 5 bases and J dropped 5; count of bases not matched to a gene: 5. The CDR3 contains 14 residues. CDR1 SNHLY and CDR2 FYNNEI come from the germline V gene. The CDR3 DNA reads as TGTGCCAGCAGTAAGACAGGGGGCCTCGAGACCCAGTACTTC. This codes for CASSKTGGLETQYF.

A single count supports this clonotype. This chain joins TRBV2 and TRBJ2-7; 7 bases are a match to TRBD1. This CDR3 has 14 amino acids. J gave up 2 bases and V 6 bases, and 7 bases lay outside the gene matches. Germline values: CDR1 SNHLY, CDR2 FYNNEI. CDR3 amino acids: CASRKGTVPYEQYF. The CDR3 bases are TGTGCCAGCAGAAAGGGGACAGTACCCTACGAGCAGTACTTC.

The CDR3 DNA reads TGCAGTGCTAGAGCCGGGAACCTTAACTACAATGAGCAGTTCTTC. As protein: CSARAGNLNYNEQFF. The chain employs TRBV20-1 and TRBJ2-1, with D tentatively TRBD2 (5 bases). There are 15 residues in the CDR3. Trimming removed 1 base at V and 3 bases at J, with 13 bases between. Germline CDR1 and CDR2: DFQATT and SNEGSKA (reference sequence).

The CDR3 spells CSAIGGYQPQHF. The CDR3 region has the DNA TGCAGTGCCATAGGGGGGTATCAGCCCCAGCATTTT. The chain recombines TRBV20-1 with TRBJ1-5; the D gene is possibly TRBD1 (6 bases). CDR3 length: 12 residues. CDR1 DFQATT and CDR2 SNEGSKA come from the germline V gene (reference sequence). V gave up 6 bases and J gave up 5 bases, with 11 bases separating them.

This clonotype was picked up a small number of times. The rearrangement uses TRBV10-3 and TRBJ2-1; TRBD2 agrees at 9 bases. Germline V gene lookup returns CDR1 ENHRY and CDR2 SYGVKD. Trimming removed 0 bases from V and 4 bases from J; junction bases left unmatched: 1. This CDR3 is 15 amino acids long. The CDR3, as DNA: TGTGCCATCAGTGAGTCTAGCGGGGGATACAATGAGCAGTTCTTC. It translates to CAISESSGGYNEQFF.

Details on this clonotype: This may be a read error, as it is one base from a much larger clone. The chain is built from TRBV20-1 and TRBJ1-2, with a possible D match to TRBD1 (5 bases). Germline lookup yields CDR1 DFQATT and CDR2 SNEGSKA (reference sequence). V lost 5 bases and J lost 12, with 13 bases in between. The length of the CDR3 is 10 residues. The CDR3 sequence: CSASRRGHTF. The CDR3 DNA sequence: TGCAGTGCTTCACGACGGGGCCACACCTTC.

This clonotype was seen more than once but under ten times. V gene TRBV20-1 combines with J gene TRBJ2-2; TRBD2 agrees at 11 bases. Looked up from germline, CDR1 is DFQATT and CDR2 is SNEGSKA (reference sequence). After removal of 4 bases from V and 1 base from J, the junction contained 5 bases not matched to a gene. CDR3 length: 16 amino acids. DNA of the CDR3: TGCAGTGCTAAAGGACTAGCGGGTTTGAACACCGGGGAGCTGTTTTTT. This encodes CSAKGLAGLNTGELFF.

By frequency in the sample, this clonotype is medium-sized (0.01 to 0.1%). The chain combines TRBV20-1 with TRBJ2-7, with TRBD2 matching 7 bases. CDR3 length equals 14 residues. CDR1 DFQATT and CDR2 SNEGSKA come from the germline V gene (reference sequence). Unmatched junction bases numbered 7, after V lost 0 bases and J lost 5 bases. The CDR3 DNA reads TGCAGTGCTAGAGATCTGGGAGGGCGGGACGAGCAGTACTTC. Its protein is CSARDLGGRDEQYF.

The CDR3 spells CASSWTTGLINQPQHF. The DNA of the CDR3 is TGTGCCAGCAGTTGGACGACTGGGCTCATCAATCAGCCCCAGCATTTT. The rearrangement links TRBV6-2 or TRBV6-3 to TRBJ1-5; no firm D call. CDR1 and CDR2 (germline): MNHEY, SVGEGT. Trimming removed 4 bases at V and 3 bases at J, with 16 bases between. CDR3 length: 16 amino acids.